The rows below give T cell receptor beta chains drawn from one sample of a study of T cell responses to AZD1222 COVID-19 vaccine. Some clones are missing from TCRdb's copy, which holds only in-frame ones; the method was immunoSEQ multiplex PCR. Here the sample spans fewer than 85,000 clones, 83% being singletons. The sequencing here drew on peripheral blood, taken 28 days after the second AZD1222 dose. The receptors originated from an adult who received the AZD1222 COVID-19 vaccine. Each CDR3 is given with its conserved first and last residue. The D gene is left open where the match is weak. Size values are once, few and many counts, or a class for expanded clones, and some rows have none.

cdr3_length	clone_size	j_call	d_call	v_call	cdr3_aa	cdr3_nt
16	.	TRBJ2-1	.	TRBV9	CASSVAERSLSDEQFF	TGTGCCAGCAGCGTAGCTGAGAGGTCACTCAGCGATGAGCAGTTCTTC
13	.	TRBJ2-5	.	TRBV24-1	CATRDLTGETQYF	TGTGCCACCAGGGATCTAACGGGGGAGACCCAGTACTTC
23	.	TRBJ2-1	.	TRBV27	CASSSSTRGRRAGTNKLYNEQFF	.
14	.	TRBJ2-1	TRBD1	TRBV19	CASSIGDSYNEQFF	TGTGCCAGTAGTATAGGGGACAGCTACAATGAGCAGTTCTTC
14	.	TRBJ2-1	.	TRBV4-3	CASSQGPSSDEQFF	TGCGCCAGCAGCCAAGGCCCATCTAGCGACGAGCAGTTCTTC
19	.	TRBJ2-2	.	TRBV5-1	CASSYTPPWGSGNTGELFF	TGCGCCAGCAGCTACACCCCGCCGTGGGGGAGTGGTAACACCGGGGAGCTGTTTTTT
14	.	TRBJ2-5	.	TRBV27	CASSPRGGRETQYF	TGTGCCAGCAGTCCCCGGGGAGGCCGGGAGACCCAGTACTTC
16	few	TRBJ2-7	TRBD1	TRBV18	CASSPGQGAPGYEQYF	TGTGCCAGCTCACCCGGACAGGGGGCTCCAGGGTACGAGCAGTACTTC
14	.	TRBJ1-4	.	TRBV19	CASRPQGSNEKLFF	TGTGCCAGTAGACCTCAGGGAAGTAATGAAAAACTGTTTTTT
15	.	TRBJ2-7	.	TRBV7-3	CASSIYPGPIYEQYF	TGTGCCAGCAGCATATATCCGGGACCAATCTACGAGCAGTACTTC
12	.	TRBJ2-1	.	TRBV6-2/TRBV6-3	CASSFEYNEQFF	TGTGCCAGCAGTTTCGAGTACAATGAGCAGTTCTTC
13	.	TRBJ1-1	.	TRBV30	CAWSATPNTEAFF	TGTGCCTGGAGTGCAACACCGAACACTGAAGCTTTCTTT
14	once	TRBJ2-2	.	TRBV18	CASSPPGGTGELFF	TGTGCCAGCTCACCACCAGGGGGCACCGGGGAGCTGTTTTTT
15	few	TRBJ2-1	.	TRBV6-5	CASSPSRDSYNEQFF	TGTGCCAGCAGTCCATCCCGGGACTCCTATAATGAGCAGTTCTTC
17	few	TRBJ2-1	.	TRBV11-3	CASSLDEGAEGYNEQFF	TGTGCCAGCAGCTTAGATGAGGGGGCGGAGGGCTACAATGAGCAGTTCTTC
15	.	TRBJ1-1	TRBD1	TRBV10-3	CAIRRDTTGVPSAFF	TGTGCCATCAGGAGAGATACAACAGGGGTTCCGAGTGCTTTCTTT
15	.	TRBJ2-1	.	TRBV4-2	CASSPGLRIPDEQFF	TGTGCCAGCAGCCCGGGACTGCGCATCCCCGATGAGCAGTTCTTC
16	.	TRBJ1-1	.	TRBV5-1	CASSSRQGRGAGEAFF	TGCGCCAGCAGCTCCCGCCAAGGGCGAGGGGCAGGTGAAGCTTTCTTT
12	.	TRBJ2-5	.	TRBV4-1	CASSLPSGTQYF	TGCGCCAGCAGCCTACCCTCGGGGACCCAGTACTTC
15	.	TRBJ2-7	TRBD1	TRBV28	CASSSTGTGPLEQYF	TGTGCCAGCAGTTCCACCGGGACAGGTCCCCTCGAGCAGTACTTC
15	.	TRBJ1-2	TRBD1	TRBV28	CASSLGAGGNYGYTF	TGTGCCAGCAGTTTAGGGGCAGGGGGGAATTATGGCTACACCTTC
18	.	TRBJ2-1	TRBD2	TRBV9	CASSRTSGRARSYNEQFF	TGTGCCAGCAGTCGGACTAGCGGGAGGGCCAGGTCCTACAATGAGCAGTTCTTC
17	.	TRBJ2-2	.	TRBV4-2	CASSQDGIAANTGELFF	TGTGCCAGCAGCCAAGATGGGATAGCGGCGAACACCGGGGAGCTGTTTTTT
15	.	TRBJ1-3	.	TRBV5-6	CASSLLITSGNTIYF	TGTGCCAGCAGCTTGTTAATAACCTCTGGAAACACCATATATTTT
11	.	TRBJ1-4	.	TRBV5-1	CASRRDGKLFF	TGCGCCAGCAGGCGGGACGGAAAACTGTTTTTT
16	.	TRBJ1-3	.	TRBV9	CASSVQQGFSGNTIYF	TGTGCCAGCAGCGTTCAACAGGGTTTCTCTGGAAACACCATATATTTT
18	.	TRBJ1-1	TRBD1	TRBV28	CASSSRTGRTEMNTEAFF	TGTGCCAGCAGTTCCAGGACAGGGCGGACCGAGATGAACACTGAAGCTTTCTTT
14	.	TRBJ2-7	.	TRBV19	CASSTDSSPYEQYF	TGTGCCAGTAGTACGGACAGCAGCCCCTACGAGCAGTACTTC
13	few	TRBJ1-1	.	TRBV3-1/TRBV3-2	CASSQSLNTEAFF	TGTGCCAGCAGCCAAAGCCTGAACACTGAAGCTTTCTTT
17	.	TRBJ1-5	.	TRBV7-2	CASSLASGAYSNQPQHF	TGTGCCAGCAGCTTAGCTTCGGGGGCATATAGCAATCAGCCCCAGCATTTT
16	.	TRBJ2-2	TRBD1	TRBV19	CASSIGDRVKAGELFF	TGTGCCAGTAGTATTGGGGACAGGGTAAAGGCCGGGGAGCTGTTTTTT
15	.	TRBJ2-3	.	TRBV16	CASSQLVARTDTQYF	TGTGCCAGCAGCCAATTGGTCGCCCGCACAGATACGCAGTATTTT
13	.	TRBJ2-2	TRBD1	TRBV6-4	CASGGQDTGELFF	TGTGCCAGCGGGGGACAGGACACCGGGGAGCTGTTTTTT
14	.	TRBJ1-1	.	TRBV4-3	CASSQGAGATEAFF	TGCGCCAGCAGCCAAGGAGCGGGGGCCACTGAAGCTTTCTTT
12	.	TRBJ2-2	.	TRBV29-1	CSVLTALGELFF	TGCAGCGTCCTAACAGCGCTCGGGGAGCTGTTTTTT
14	.	TRBJ1-5	.	TRBV28	CASSFFDSNQPQHF	TGTGCCAGCAGTTTTTTCGATAGCAATCAGCCCCAGCATTTT
15	.	TRBJ1-1	TRBD1	TRBV9	CASSAGQLSNTEAFF	TGTGCCAGCAGCGCGGGACAGCTATCGAACACTGAAGCTTTCTTT
13	.	TRBJ2-5	TRBD2	TRBV3-1/TRBV3-2	CASSPSGVETQYF	TGTGCCAGCAGCCCGAGCGGGGTGGAGACCCAGTACTTC
15	once	TRBJ2-7	TRBD2	TRBV27	CASSSLAGGGYEQYF	TGTGCCAGCAGTTCACTAGCGGGAGGGGGCTACGAGCAGTACTTC
14	few	TRBJ1-5	.	TRBV10-3	CASRREGGNQPQHF	TGTGCCAGCCGGAGGGAAGGGGGCAATCAGCCCCAGCATTTT
15	.	TRBJ2-7	TRBD2	TRBV5-4	CASNNIAGTAHEQYF	TGTGCCAGCAACAATATAGCGGGAACTGCCCACGAGCAGTACTTC
14	.	TRBJ2-3	.	TRBV5-6	CASSPGARTDTQYF	TGTGCCAGCAGCCCAGGGGCGAGAACAGATACGCAGTATTTT
10	.	TRBJ1-1	.	TRBV2	CASSNDEAFF	TGTGCCAGCAGCAACGATGAAGCTTTCTTT
14	.	TRBJ2-3	TRBD2	TRBV5-6	CASSQAGGRDTQYF	TGTGCCAGCAGCCAAGCGGGAGGCCGGGATACGCAGTATTTT
15	few	TRBJ1-5	.	TRBV15	CATSREGPGNQPQHF	TGTGCCACCAGCAGAGAGGGCCCGGGCAATCAGCCCCAGCATTTT
15	few	TRBJ2-2	TRBD2	TRBV7-6	CASSPAGIVTGELFF	TGTGCCAGCAGCCCAGCGGGAATAGTGACCGGGGAGCTGTTTTTT
19	.	TRBJ1-1	.	TRBV30	CAWSVRRWRGEFMNTEAFF	TGTGCCTGGAGTGTTCGCCGTTGGAGGGGTGAATTCATGAACACTGAAGCTTTCTTT
13	.	TRBJ1-5	.	TRBV28	CASSPKSNQPQHF	TGTGCCAGCAGTCCCAAGAGCAATCAGCCCCAGCATTTT
15	.	TRBJ2-7	.	TRBV7-9	CASSPGHGELYEQYF	TGTGCCAGCAGCCCAGGACATGGGGAGCTCTACGAGCAGTACTTC
12	.	TRBJ2-7	TRBD2	TRBV6-5	CAIGTRRREQYF	TGTGCTATCGGGACTAGGAGACGCGAGCAGTACTTC